This T cell receptor (beta chain) was captured by sequencing in a study of beta chain features in type 1 diabetes. Expressed TCRB transcripts were sequenced after all isolated RNA was converted to cDNA. Using immunoSEQ multiplex PCR, the repertoire was profiled, and TCRdb retains in-frame clones only, with some absent. The table includes more than 300,000 clones, over 13% detected once. With V trimmed by 4 bases and J by 4 bases, 8 bases remained unmatched. This CDR3 comprises 15 residues. CDR1 is MNHEY, CDR2 SMNVEV, per germline (reference sequence). Study-wide results and caveats: In the patient group, naive, central memory and Treg TCRB repertoires seemed more alike than in the healthy donor group.

This clone has a handful of counts. Its target is not known. Sequenced: naive CD4+ T cells from blood. This chain links TRBV27 with TRBJ2-5, with 8 positions matching TRBD1. This sequence originates from a woman aged 18-29 years in good health. The CDR3, as DNA: TGTGCCAGCAGTTCGACAGGGGCCGCGGGAGAGACCCAGTACTTC. Its translation: CASSSTGAAGETQYF.